The clone carrying this TCR beta chain was counted between two and nine times. The antigen is unknown. No DNA is shown, since the ends of the CDR3 on it are uncertain; the CDR3 is the one TCRdb lists. Since all of the isolated RNA was reverse transcribed, expressed TCRB transcripts were what got sequenced. Some 3.6 million reads on average were seen across naive, central memory and regulatory T cell samples. The method was immunoSEQ multiplex PCR; TCRdb's version includes in-frame clones alone and lacks a portion of them. The data contain 330,000 or so clones, roughly 12% of them singletons. The CDR3 is made up of 14 amino acids, end residues included. Germline CDR1 and CDR2: MNHNY and SVGAGI (reference sequence). Based on CD45RO/CCR7/CD25/CD127/CD95/CD27, CD4+ regulatory, stem cell-like memory, naive and central memory cells were sorted. The data were taken from a study of beta chain features in type 1 diabetes. Turning to the study itself: What patients shared with healthy donors was a similar profile of age, gender and cell yields.

Study results and limitations: Type 1 diabetes patients had moderately but significantly shorter TCRB CDR3s in all four CD4+ subsets. An over-representation of cells with high TCR expression could result from cDNA sequencing.

The source is a woman aged 18-35 years with type 1 diabetes. The sequencing input was naive CD4+ T cells from blood. The chain links TRBV6-6 to TRBJ1-6. The CDR3 here is CASSSSSSDSPLHF.